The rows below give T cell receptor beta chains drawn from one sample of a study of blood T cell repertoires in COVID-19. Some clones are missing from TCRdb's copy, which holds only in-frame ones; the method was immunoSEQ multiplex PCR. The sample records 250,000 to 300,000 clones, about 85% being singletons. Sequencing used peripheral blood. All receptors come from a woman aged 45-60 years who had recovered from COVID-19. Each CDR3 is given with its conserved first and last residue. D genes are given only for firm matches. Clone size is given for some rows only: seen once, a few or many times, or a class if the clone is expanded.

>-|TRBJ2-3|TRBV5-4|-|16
CASTPEGLYSTDTQYF
TGTGCCAGCACCCCCGAGGGACTTTATTCCACAGATACGCAGTATTTT
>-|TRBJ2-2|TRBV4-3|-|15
CASSQSGLHTGELFF
TGCGCCAGCAGCCAATCCGGACTCCACACCGGGGAGCTGTTTTTT
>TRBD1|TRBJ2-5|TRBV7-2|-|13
CASSSTGGETQYF
TGTGCCAGCAGCTCGACAGGGGGCGAGACCCAGTACTTC
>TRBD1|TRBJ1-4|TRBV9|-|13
CASSADRAEKLFF
TGTGCCAGCAGCGCGGACAGGGCTGAAAAACTGTTTTTT
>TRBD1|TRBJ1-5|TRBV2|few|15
CASSLGQGSNQPQHF
TGTGCCAGCAGTCTCGGACAGGGGAGCAATCAGCCCCAGCATTTT
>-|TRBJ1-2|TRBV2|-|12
CASPRRELGYTF
TGTGCCAGCCCTAGGAGGGAGCTTGGCTACACCTTC
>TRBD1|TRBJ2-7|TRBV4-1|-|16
CASSQASDRVTYEQYF
TGCGCCAGCAGCCAAGCTTCGGACAGGGTGACCTACGAGCAGTACTTC
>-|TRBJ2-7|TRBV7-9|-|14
CASSLGGEIHEQYF
TGTGCCAGCAGCTTAGGGGGCGAGATCCACGAGCAGTACTTC
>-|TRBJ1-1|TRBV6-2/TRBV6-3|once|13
CASSLTTPAEAFF
TGTGCCAGCAGCCTCACAACCCCAGCTGAAGCTTTCTTT
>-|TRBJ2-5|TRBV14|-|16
CASSQEAAVGGETQYF
TGTGCCAGCAGCCAAGAGGCCGCAGTAGGAGGAGAGACCCAGTACTTC
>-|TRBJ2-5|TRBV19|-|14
CASSSQWTVETQYF
TGTGCCAGTAGTTCGCAGTGGACAGTAGAGACCCAGTACTTC
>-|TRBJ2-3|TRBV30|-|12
CAWMAGTDTQYF
TGTGCCTGGATGGCCGGCACAGATACGCAGTATTTT
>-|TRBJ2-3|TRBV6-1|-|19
CASSEARGRGYVGTDTQYF
TGTGCCAGCAGTGAAGCGCGGGGTCGGGGTTACGTCGGCACAGATACGCAGTATTTT
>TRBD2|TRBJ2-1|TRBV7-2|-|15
CASSSGTIDYDEQFF
TGTGCCAGCAGCTCCGGGACTATTGACTACGATGAGCAGTTCTTC
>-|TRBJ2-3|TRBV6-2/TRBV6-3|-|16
CASSGPGTPGADTQYF
TGTGCCAGCAGCGGCCCCGGGACACCGGGCGCAGATACGCAGTATTTT
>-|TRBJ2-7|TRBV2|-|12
CASSGRGGEQYF
TGTGCCAGCAGTGGGCGGGGAGGCGAGCAGTACTTC
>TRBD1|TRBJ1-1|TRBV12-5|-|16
CASGLPRTGGPFEAFF
TGTGCTAGTGGTTTGCCCCGGACAGGGGGCCCATTTGAAGCTTTCTTT
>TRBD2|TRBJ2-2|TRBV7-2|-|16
CASSLLAGSNTGELFF
TGTGCCAGCAGCTTACTAGCGGGTTCGAACACCGGGGAGCTGTTTTTT
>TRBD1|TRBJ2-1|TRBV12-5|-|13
CASGPTGGSEQFF
TGTGCTAGTGGTCCCACAGGGGGCAGTGAGCAGTTCTTC
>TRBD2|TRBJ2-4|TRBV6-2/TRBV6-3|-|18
CASSLGGTSGARANIQYF
TGTGCCAGCAGCCTAGGCGGGACTAGCGGGGCGCGGGCGAACATTCAGTACTTC
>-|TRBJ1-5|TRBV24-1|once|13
CATAQGSGQPQHF
TGTGCCACCGCTCAGGGGTCCGGGCAGCCCCAGCATTTT
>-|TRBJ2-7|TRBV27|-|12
CASSLNRNEQYF
TGTGCCAGCAGTTTAAATCGTAACGAGCAGTACTTC
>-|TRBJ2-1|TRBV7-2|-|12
CASRSPFNEQFF
TGTGCCAGCAGGTCCCCTTTCAATGAGCAGTTCTTC
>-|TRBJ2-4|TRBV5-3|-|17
CARSGGSGGFPKNIQYF
TGTGCCAGAAGCGGGGGTAGCGGAGGGTTTCCCAAAAACATTCAGTACTTC